This section outlines one TCR beta chain sequence together with its context. These data originate in a study of blood T cell repertoires in COVID-19. Overall study: Sites across the United States, Italy and Spain contributed samples from acute and convalescent COVID-19.

Assay: immunoSEQ multiplex PCR; the TCRdb copy retains only in-frame clones and omits some. The table includes about 480,000 clones, approximately 87% detected once. This study enrolled people aged about 18 to 100 from about two dozen US geographic areas. Cohorts were determined from participant-reported clinical history. Symptom resolution, clearance, or two negative PCRs marked donors in Cohort 3 as recovered. Germline values: CDR1 SGDLS, CDR2 YYNGEE. The junction had 9 bases not matched to a gene; V was cut back by 5 bases and J by 4 bases. The CDR3 extends over 16 amino acids. This chain links TRBV9 with TRBJ2-1; the match to TRBD2 covers 10 bases. What was sequenced was PBMCs or T cells enriched from blood (not recorded which). The TCR was taken from a woman in her 40s who had recovered from COVID-19. CDR3 sequence reads: CASSKIAGGAYNEQFF. In DNA form, the CDR3 reads TGTGCCAGCAGTAAGATAGCGGGAGGCGCGTACAATGAGCAGTTCTTC.